This T cell receptor (beta chain) derives from a study of cytomegalovirus exposure and HLA in healthy donors. Study observations and caveats: The classifier was said to identify cytomegalovirus status with high specificity and sensitivity.

Among the 110 or so subjects of the validation cohort, separate from the approximately 660-subject first cohort, were the donors. Between the trimmed V and J ends, which lost 5 bases and 4 bases, there was a span of 15 bases. The CDR3 has 15 amino acids. Germline-derived CDR1 and CDR2 are SGHNT and YENEEA. Points on this clone: Its antigen is not identified.

Clones were sequenced by immunoSEQ multiplex PCR, and TCRdb holds only the in-frame ones, with some missing. The sample yields about 63,000 clones, 89% seen once. The sequence derives from a woman aged 18-29 years in good health and CMV-seronegative. Source material: PBMCs. J is TRBJ2-1 and V is TRBV11-3; D might be TRBD2 (7 bases). The CDR3 DNA reads as TGTGCCAGCAGCCAAGGGGGAGCGGGGTACAATGAGCAGTTCTTC. Translated, it gives CASSQGGAGYNEQFF.